The rows below give T cell receptor beta chains drawn from one sample of a study of blood T cell repertoires in COVID-19. The table came from immunoSEQ multiplex PCR; TCRdb's copy has only in-frame clones and leaves some out. This table has fewer than 200,000 clones, 60% to 80% appearing once. The sample comprised peripheral blood. The receptors were sampled from a woman in her sixties or seventies with acute or convalescent COVID-19. The CDR3 runs from the conserved cysteine through the conserved F or W. D genes are given only for firm matches. Size is stated for part of the rows, as once, few or many counts, or as a class when the clone is expanded.

- TRBJ2-7 - TRBV9 TGTGCCAGCAGCCCGGGGGTCGGGACAGTGATTTACGAGCAGTACTTC CASSPGVGTVIYEQYF
- TRBJ2-7 TRBD1 TRBV6-6 TGTGCCAGCAGCCGGACAGGGAACGAGCAGTACTTC CASSRTGNEQYF
- TRBJ2-7 - TRBV20-1 TGCAGGGATAGTACAGGGTCGTGCTACGAGCAGTACTTC CRDSTGSCYEQYF
- TRBJ2-7 - TRBV27 TGTGCCAGCAGTTTATCCGGCGACAGACTCTACGAGCAGTACTTC CASSLSGDRLYEQYF
- TRBJ2-7 - TRBV14 TGTGCCAGCAGCCCCGGCTACGAGCAGTACTTC CASSPGYEQYF
- TRBJ2-5 - TRBV5-8 TGTGCCAGCGCACTCCTCGGGGGAGAAGAGACCCAGTACTTC CASALLGGEETQYF
- TRBJ2-3 - TRBV3-1/TRBV3-2 TGTGCCAGCAGCCAAGATCTTGGCGGGCCCACAGATACGCAGTATTTT CASSQDLGGPTDTQYF
once TRBJ1-6 TRBD1 TRBV27 TGTGCCAGCAGTTCCGAATTGACAGGGGAAGGTTCACCCCTCCACTTT CASSSELTGEGSPLHF
- TRBJ1-5 TRBD1 TRBV10-3 TGTGCCATCAGGGACAGGGTCAATCAGCCCCAGCATTTT CAIRDRVNQPQHF
few TRBJ1-1 TRBD1 TRBV6-5 TGTGCCAGCAGGGGACAGGGGAGGTTCACTGAAGCTTTCTTT CASRGQGRFTEAFF
- TRBJ2-3 TRBD2 TRBV5-1 TGCGCCAGCAGCTTGGAAAGCGGGAGGACAGATACGCAGTATTTT CASSLESGRTDTQYF
- TRBJ2-7 TRBD2 TRBV7-3 TGTGCCAGCAGCCTACTAGCGGGTGCCCTCTACGAGCAGTACTTC CASSLLAGALYEQYF
- TRBJ1-1 - TRBV18 TGTGCCAGCTCACCTATACAGCCTAACACTGAAGCTTTCTTT CASSPIQPNTEAFF
- TRBJ1-1 - TRBV30 TGTGCCTGGAGGTTCCCATATCAGATGAACACTGAAGCTTTCTTT CAWRFPYQMNTEAFF
- TRBJ1-6 TRBD1 TRBV18 TGTGCCAGCTCATCAGGGGGGACAGATCGCCTACCCCTCCACTTT CASSSGGTDRLPLHF
- TRBJ1-5 TRBD1 TRBV25-1 TGTGCCAGCGGGGACAGCTATAGCAATCAGCCCCAGCATTTT CASGDSYSNQPQHF
- TRBJ2-1 TRBD1 TRBV7-9 TGTGCCAGCAGCTTCGGAGGGACAGGGGGGAATGAGCAGTTCTTC CASSFGGTGGNEQFF
- TRBJ2-4 - TRBV11-2 TGTGCCAGCAGCTTACCCCCCGGCGTGACGGGAGCCAAAAACATTCAGTACTTC CASSLPPGVTGAKNIQYF
- TRBJ2-7 TRBD2 TRBV2 TGTGCCACAGCGGGAGCGGGGTCCTACGAGCAGTACTTC CATAGAGSYEQYF
- TRBJ2-1 - TRBV7-3 TGTGCCAGCAGCCCCAACGGGGGAGGATTCAATGAGCAGTTCTTC CASSPNGGGFNEQFF
once TRBJ1-3 - TRBV21-1 TGTGCCAGCAGCAGGCCTGGGGACAGGGGGGCTGGAAACACCATATATTTT CASSRPGDRGAGNTIYF
- TRBJ1-1 TRBD1 TRBV7-2 TGTGCCAGCAGCTTCCAAAGCAGGGGGGACACTGAAGCTTTCTTT CASSFQSRGDTEAFF
- TRBJ2-7 - TRBV5-1 TGCGCCAGCAGCTTGGCAGTCTCACTAGCCTCCGAGCAGTACTTC CASSLAVSLASEQYF
- TRBJ2-1 TRBD2 TRBV10-1 TGCGCCAGCACCTTCCGGGCGGGAGGGCAGTTCTTC CASTFRAGGQFF
- TRBJ1-3 - TRBV15 TGTGCCACCAGCAGAGATTCTCCTAGAAACACCATATATTTT CATSRDSPRNTIYF
- TRBJ2-1 TRBD2 TRBV27 TGTGCCAGCAGTTCCCTAGCGGGAGGCGCCTACAATGAGCAGTTCTTC CASSSLAGGAYNEQFF
- TRBJ2-5 TRBD2 TRBV6-5 TGTGCCACCGGAGCGGGAGGGCCCCCAGTGGAGACCCAGTACTTC CATGAGGPPVETQYF